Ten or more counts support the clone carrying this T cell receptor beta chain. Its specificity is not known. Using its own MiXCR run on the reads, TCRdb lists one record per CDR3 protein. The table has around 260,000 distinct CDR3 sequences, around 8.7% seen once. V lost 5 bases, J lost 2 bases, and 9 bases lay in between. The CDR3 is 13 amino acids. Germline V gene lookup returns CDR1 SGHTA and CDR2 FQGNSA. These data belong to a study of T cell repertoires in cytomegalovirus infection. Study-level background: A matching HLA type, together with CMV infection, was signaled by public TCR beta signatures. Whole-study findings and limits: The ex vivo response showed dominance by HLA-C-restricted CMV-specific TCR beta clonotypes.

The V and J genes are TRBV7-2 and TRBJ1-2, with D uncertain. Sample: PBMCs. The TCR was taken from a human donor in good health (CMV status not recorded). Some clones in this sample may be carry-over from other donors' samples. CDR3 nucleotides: TGTGCCAGCAGCCCTAGACGGAACTATGGCTACACCTTC. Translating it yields CASSPRRNYGYTF. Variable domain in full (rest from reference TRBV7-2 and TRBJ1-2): GAGVSQSPSNKVTEKGKDVELRCDPISGHTALYWYRQSLGQGLEFLIYFQGNSAPDKSGLPSDRFSAERTGGSVSTLTIQRTQQEDSAVYLCASSPRRNYGYTFGSGTRLTVV.